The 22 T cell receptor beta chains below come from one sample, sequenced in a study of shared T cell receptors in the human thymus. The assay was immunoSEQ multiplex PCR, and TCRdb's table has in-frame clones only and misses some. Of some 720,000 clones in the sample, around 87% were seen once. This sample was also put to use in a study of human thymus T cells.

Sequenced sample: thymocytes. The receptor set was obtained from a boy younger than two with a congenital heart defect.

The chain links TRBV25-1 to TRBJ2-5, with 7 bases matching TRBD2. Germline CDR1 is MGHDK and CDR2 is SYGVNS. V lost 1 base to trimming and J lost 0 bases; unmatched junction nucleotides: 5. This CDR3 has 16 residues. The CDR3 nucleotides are TGTGCCAGCAGTGAATTTGTCAGCGGGGACCAAGAGACCCAGTACTTC. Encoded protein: CASSEFVSGDQETQYF.

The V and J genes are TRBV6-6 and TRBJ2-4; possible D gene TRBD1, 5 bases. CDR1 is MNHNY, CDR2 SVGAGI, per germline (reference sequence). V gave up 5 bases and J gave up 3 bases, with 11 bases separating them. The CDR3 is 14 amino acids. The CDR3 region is CASSPLGLKNIQYF. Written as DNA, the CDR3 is TGTGCCAGCAGTCCCCTGGGGCTCAAAAACATTCAGTACTTC.

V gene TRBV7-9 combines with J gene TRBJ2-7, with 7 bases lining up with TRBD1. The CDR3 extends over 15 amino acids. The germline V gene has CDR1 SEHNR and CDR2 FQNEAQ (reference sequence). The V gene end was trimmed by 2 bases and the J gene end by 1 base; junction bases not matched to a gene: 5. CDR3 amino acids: CASSLRDRRSYEQYF. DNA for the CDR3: TGTGCCAGCAGCTTACGGGACAGACGATCCTACGAGCAGTACTTC.

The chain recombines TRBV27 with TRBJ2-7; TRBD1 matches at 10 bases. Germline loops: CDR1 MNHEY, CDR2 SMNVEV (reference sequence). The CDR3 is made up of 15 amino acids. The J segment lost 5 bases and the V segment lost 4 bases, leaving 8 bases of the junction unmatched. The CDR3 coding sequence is TGTGCCAGCAGTTCACCGCGTGGACAGGGGGACGAGCAGTACTTC. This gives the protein CASSSPRGQGDEQYF.

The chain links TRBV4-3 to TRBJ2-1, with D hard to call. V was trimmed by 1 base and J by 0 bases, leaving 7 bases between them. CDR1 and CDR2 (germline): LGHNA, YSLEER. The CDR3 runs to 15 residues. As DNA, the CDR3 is TGCGCCAGCAGCCAAGCCCCACTCTCCTACAATGAGCAGTTCTTC. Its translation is CASSQAPLSYNEQFF.

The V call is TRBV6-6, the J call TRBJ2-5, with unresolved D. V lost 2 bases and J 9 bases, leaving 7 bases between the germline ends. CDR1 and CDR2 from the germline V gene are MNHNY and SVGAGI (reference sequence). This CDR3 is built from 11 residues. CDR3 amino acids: CASSYKRAQYF. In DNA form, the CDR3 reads TGTGCCAGCAGTTACAAAAGAGCCCAGTACTTC.

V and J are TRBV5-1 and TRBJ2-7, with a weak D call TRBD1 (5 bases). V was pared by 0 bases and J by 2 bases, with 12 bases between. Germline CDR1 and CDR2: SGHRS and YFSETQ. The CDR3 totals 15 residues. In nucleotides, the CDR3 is TGCGCCAGCAGCTTGGCAGGGCGAATACCCTACGAGCAGTACTTC. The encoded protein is CASSLAGRIPYEQYF.

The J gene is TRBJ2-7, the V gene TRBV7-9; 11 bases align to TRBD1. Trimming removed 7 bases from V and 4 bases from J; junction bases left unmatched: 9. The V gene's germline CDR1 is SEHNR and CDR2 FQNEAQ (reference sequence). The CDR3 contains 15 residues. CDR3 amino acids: CASTNPGTGGYEQYF. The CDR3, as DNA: TGTGCCAGCACCAACCCCGGGACAGGGGGTTACGAGCAGTACTTC.

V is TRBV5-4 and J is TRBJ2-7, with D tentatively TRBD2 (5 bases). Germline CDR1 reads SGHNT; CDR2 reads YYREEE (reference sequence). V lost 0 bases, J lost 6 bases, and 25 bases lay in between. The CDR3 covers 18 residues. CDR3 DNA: TGTGCCAGCAGCTTGGAATACGGGGAGACTCTCCCTCCCATCGAGCAGTACTTC. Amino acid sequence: CASSLEYGETLPPIEQYF. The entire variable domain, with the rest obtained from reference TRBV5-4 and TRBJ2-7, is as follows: ETGVTQSPTHLIKTRGQQVTLRCSSQSGHNTVSWYQQALGQGPQFIFQYYREEENGRGNFPPRFSGLQFPNYSSELNVNALELDDSALYLCASSLEYGETLPPIEQYFGPGTRLTVT.

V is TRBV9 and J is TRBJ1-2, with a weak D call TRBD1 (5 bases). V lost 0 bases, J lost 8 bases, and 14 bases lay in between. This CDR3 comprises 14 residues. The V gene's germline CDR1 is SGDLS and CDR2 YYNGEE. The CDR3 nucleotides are TGTGCCAGCAGCGTAGGATGGCAGGGAAGAGGCTACACCTTC. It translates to CASSVGWQGRGYTF. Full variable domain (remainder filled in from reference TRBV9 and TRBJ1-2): DSGVTQTPKHLITATGQRVTLRCSPRSGDLSVYWYQQSLDQGLQFLIQYYNGEERAKGNILERFSAQQFPDLHSELNLSSLELGDSALYFCASSVGWQGRGYTFGSGTRLTVV.

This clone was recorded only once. In nucleotides, the CDR3 is TGTGCCAGCAGTGAAGGCGGAAGCTCCTACAATGAGCAGTTCTTC. Translation gives CASSEGGSSYNEQFF. The chain carries TRBV6-1 and TRBJ2-1; no firm D call. The CDR3 is made up of 15 amino acids. V lost 1 base to trimming and J lost 0 bases, with 7 bases between them. CDR1 is MNHNS, CDR2 SASEGT, per germline.

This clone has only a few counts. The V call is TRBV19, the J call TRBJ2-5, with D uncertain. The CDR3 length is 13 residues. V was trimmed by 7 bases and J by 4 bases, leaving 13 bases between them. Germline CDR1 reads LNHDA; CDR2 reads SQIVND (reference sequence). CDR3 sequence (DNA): TGTGCCAGTAATTCAGGATTCGGAGAGACCCAGTACTTC. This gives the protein CASNSGFGETQYF.

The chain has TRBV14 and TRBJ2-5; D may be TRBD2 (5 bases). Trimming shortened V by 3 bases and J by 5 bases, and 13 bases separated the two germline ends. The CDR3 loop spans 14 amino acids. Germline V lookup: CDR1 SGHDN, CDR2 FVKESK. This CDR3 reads CASSQEERLETQYF. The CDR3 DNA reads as TGTGCCAGCAGCCAGGAGGAGAGGTTGGAGACCCAGTACTTC.

CDR3 DNA: TGTGCCAGTAGTATAAGGCTTCGTCCGGGCGGGCCTCAAGAGACCCAGTACTTC. This gives the protein CASSIRLRPGGPQETQYF. This chain joins TRBV19 and TRBJ2-5; D is perhaps TRBD2 (5 bases). This CDR3 region has 18 residues. Trimming stripped 2 bases from V and 2 bases from J, with 21 bases between. CDR1 is LNHDA and CDR2 is SQIVND in the germline V gene (reference sequence).

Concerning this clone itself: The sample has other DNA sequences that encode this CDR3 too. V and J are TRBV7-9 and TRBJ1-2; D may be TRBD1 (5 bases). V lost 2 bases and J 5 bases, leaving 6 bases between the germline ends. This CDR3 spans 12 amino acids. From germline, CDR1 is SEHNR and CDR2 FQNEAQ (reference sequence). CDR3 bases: TGTGCCAGCAGCTTAAGGGGTTATGGCTACACCTTC. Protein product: CASSLRGYGYTF.

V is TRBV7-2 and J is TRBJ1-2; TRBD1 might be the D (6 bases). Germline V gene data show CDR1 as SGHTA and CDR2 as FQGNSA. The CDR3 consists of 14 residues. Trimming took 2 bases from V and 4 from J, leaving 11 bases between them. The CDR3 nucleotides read TGTGCCAGCAGCTTATCGGTAGGGGGCTATGGCTACACCTTC. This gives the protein CASSLSVGGYGYTF.

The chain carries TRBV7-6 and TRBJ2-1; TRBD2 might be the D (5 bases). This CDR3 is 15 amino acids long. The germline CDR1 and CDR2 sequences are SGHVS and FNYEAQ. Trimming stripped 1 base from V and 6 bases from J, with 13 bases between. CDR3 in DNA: TGTGCCAGCAGCTTAGTGAGGGCTCAATGCAATGAGCAGTTCTTC. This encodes CASSLVRAQCNEQFF. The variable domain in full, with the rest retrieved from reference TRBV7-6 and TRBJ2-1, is GAGVSQSPRYKVTKRGQDVALRCDPISGHVSLYWYRQALGQGPEFLTYFNYEAQQDKSGLPNDRFSAERPEGSISTLTIQRTEQRDSAMYRCASSLVRAQCNEQFFGPGTRLTVL.

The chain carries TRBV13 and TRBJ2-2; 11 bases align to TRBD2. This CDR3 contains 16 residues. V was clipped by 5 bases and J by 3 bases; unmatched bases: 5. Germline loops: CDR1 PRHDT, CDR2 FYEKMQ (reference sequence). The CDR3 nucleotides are TGTGCCAGCAGCCCACGACTAGCGGGGTACACCGGGGAGCTGTTTTTT. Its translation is CASSPRLAGYTGELFF.

The CDR3 here is CASNDRGGMGTDTQYF. CDR3 in DNA: TGTGCCAGCAACGACCGGGGGGGGATGGGCACAGATACGCAGTATTTT. The chain couples TRBV5-4 to TRBJ2-3; 8 bases agree with TRBD2. Germline loops: CDR1 SGHNT, CDR2 YYREEE (reference sequence). V shed 6 bases, J shed 1 base, and the junction held 10 bases outside the gene matches. The CDR3 is 16 amino acids.

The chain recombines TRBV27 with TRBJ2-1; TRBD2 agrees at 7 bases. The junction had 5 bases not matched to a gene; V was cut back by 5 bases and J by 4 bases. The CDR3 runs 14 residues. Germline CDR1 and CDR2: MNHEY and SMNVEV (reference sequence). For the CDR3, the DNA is TGTGCCAGCAGTCCTACTAGCGAGTACAATGAGCAGTTCTTC. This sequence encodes CASSPTSEYNEQFF.

CDR3 DNA: TGCGCCAGCAGCTCAGACAGGGATGGGGATACGCAGTATTTT. Translating it yields CASSSDRDGDTQYF. The V call is TRBV5-1, the J call TRBJ2-3; the match to TRBD1 covers 7 bases. Germline V gives CDR1 SGHRS, CDR2 YFSETQ. V trimming: 3 bases; J trimming: 6 bases; junction bases outside the gene matches: 7. This CDR3 is built from 14 residues.

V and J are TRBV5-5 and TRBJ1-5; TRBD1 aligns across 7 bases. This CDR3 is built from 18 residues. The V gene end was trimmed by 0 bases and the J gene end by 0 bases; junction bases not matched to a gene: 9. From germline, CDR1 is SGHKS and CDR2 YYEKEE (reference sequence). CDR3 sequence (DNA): TGTGCCAGCAGCTTGGCAGAGGTAGGGGGCCATAGCAATCAGCCCCAGCATTTT. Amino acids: CASSLAEVGGHSNQPQHF.